What follows are 22 T cell receptor beta chains derived from one specimen sequenced in a study of shared T cell receptors in the human thymus. TCRdb's copy holds only in-frame clones and misses some; the assay was immunoSEQ multiplex PCR. Here the sample spans 640,000 or so clones, approximately 89% being singletons. These sequences were also reported in another study, on human thymus T cells.

The sample taken for sequencing was thymocytes. The receptors were sampled from a boy under two years old with a congenital heart defect.

This chain uses TRBV19 with TRBJ2-5; D possibly corresponds to TRBD1 (5 bases). Trimming took off 9 bases at V and 0 bases at J, with 11 bases between the two ends. Germline assignment: CDR1 LNHDA and CDR2 SQIVND (reference sequence). This CDR3 comprises 13 residues. CDR3 DNA: TGTGCCAGCACCGACAGATACCAAGAGACCCAGTACTTC. Translating it yields CASTDRYQETQYF. Based on the CDR3 plus reference TRBV19 and TRBJ2-5, the full variable domain is DGGITQSPKYLFRKEGQNVTLSCEQNLNHDAMYWYRQDPGQGLRLIYYSQIVNDFQKGDIAEGYSVSREKKESFPLTVTSAQKNPTAFYLCASTDRYQETQYFGPGTRLLVL.

CDR3 protein: CASSLAFRGIYYEQYF. CDR3 sequence (DNA): TGCGCCAGCAGCTTGGCCTTCAGGGGAATTTACTACGAGCAGTACTTC. J is TRBJ2-7 and V is TRBV5-1; possible D gene TRBD1, 6 bases. The V gene's germline CDR1 is SGHRS and CDR2 YFSETQ. The CDR3 totals 16 residues. V was shortened by 0 bases and J by 3 bases, with 16 bases between the two germline ends.

This clone occurred once. The genes are TRBV25-1 and TRBJ1-2; 9 bases line up with TRBD1. J lost 8 bases, V lost 7 bases, and 11 bases had no gene match. CDR3 length: 14 amino acids. Germline loops: CDR1 MGHDK, CDR2 SYGVNS. Here the CDR3 DNA reads TGTGCCAGCATTCCAAACAGGGGGCGCGGGGGCTACACCTTC. Encoded protein: CASIPNRGRGGYTF.

The gene calls are TRBV4-1 and TRBJ1-1; 10 positions agree with TRBD1. V shed 5 bases and J 7 bases; nucleotides not matched to a gene: 13. The CDR3 sequence is 16 residues long. Germline V CDR1 and CDR2: MGHRA, YSYEKL. The CDR3 loop reads CASSLPGQGSPDEAFF. The CDR3 region has the DNA TGCGCCAGCAGCTTACCGGGACAGGGGTCCCCTGATGAAGCTTTCTTT.

The chain recombines TRBV2 with TRBJ2-7; possibly TRBD2 for D (6 bases). Per the germline V gene, CDR1 is SNHLY and CDR2 is FYNNEI. The V end was cut by 5 bases, the J end by 0 bases, with 14 bases between. The CDR3 loop spans 15 amino acids. For the CDR3, the DNA is TGTGCCAGCAGTACGGGGGAAAGCAACTCCTACGAGCAGTACTTC. Protein product: CASSTGESNSYEQYF.

The V and J genes are TRBV4-1 and TRBJ2-7, with a possible D match to TRBD2 (6 bases). This CDR3 region has 21 residues. The V gene's germline CDR1 is MGHRA and CDR2 YSYEKL. Trimming pared 0 bases from V and 1 base from J, leaving 28 bases between. CDR3 in DNA: TGCGCCAGCAGCCAAGAGGACGCTCGGCAGATTACCGGGACTGCTTCCTACGAGCAGTACTTC. It is translated as CASSQEDARQITGTASYEQYF.

The chain recombines TRBV21-1 with TRBJ1-1; the table's D call, TRBD1, has no DNA check behind it. TRBV21-1 counts as a pseudogene. This CDR3 has 11 residues. CDR3 residues: CASSRRTVAFF. CDR3 nucleotide sequence: TGTGCCAGCAGCCGGCGGACAGTTGCTTTCTTT.

The chain has TRBV28 and TRBJ1-1, with D maybe TRBD1 (5 bases). In germline, CDR1 is MDHEN, CDR2 SYDVKM. This CDR3 has 14 amino acids. V was clipped by 2 bases and J by 4 bases, with 11 bases between them. The CDR3 nucleotides are TGTGCCAGCAGTTTAATCTCGGGGGGCACTGAAGCTTTCTTT. This encodes CASSLISGGTEAFF.

This clone was picked up a small number of times. This chain links TRBV6-5 with TRBJ2-7, with 9 bases identical to TRBD1. Trimming removed 2 bases from V and 6 bases from J; junction bases left unmatched: 5. Germline CDR1 is MNHEY and CDR2 is SVGAGI. The CDR3 runs 14 residues. CDR3 DNA sequence: TGTGCCAGCAGTTACCCGGACAGGGGAGGCGAGCAGTACTTC. Its translation is CASSYPDRGGEQYF.

V gene TRBV27 combines with J gene TRBJ2-3, with 10 bases lining up with TRBD2. The J segment lost 2 bases and the V segment lost 6 bases, leaving 8 bases of the junction unmatched. Per the germline V gene, CDR1 is MNHEY and CDR2 is SMNVEV (reference sequence). The CDR3 extends over 16 amino acids. CDR3: CASRPAGGPNTDTQYF. CDR3 nucleotide sequence: TGTGCCAGCAGGCCAGCGGGAGGGCCAAACACAGATACGCAGTATTTT.

For this clone: At the DNA level, this CDR3 is encoded by other sequences in the same sample as well. The genes are TRBV6-8 and TRBJ1-6, with 7 bases fitting TRBD1. Looked up from germline, CDR1 is MNHGY and CDR2 is SAAAGT. V dropped 8 bases and J dropped 3; count of bases not matched to a gene: 4. This CDR3 region has 14 residues. In DNA form, the CDR3 reads TGTGCCAGCTCACAGGGGAACTATAATTCACCCCTCCACTTT. Residues: CASSQGNYNSPLHF.

The CDR3 region is CASRAGTELYNEQFF. The CDR3 DNA reads as TGTGCCAGTAGAGCCGGGACAGAATTATACAATGAGCAGTTCTTC. V gene TRBV19 combines with J gene TRBJ2-1; TRBD1 matches 7 bases. V lost 6 bases and J lost 4; bases outside the gene matches: 9. This CDR3 contains 15 residues. Per the germline V gene, CDR1 is LNHDA and CDR2 is SQIVND (reference sequence).

The chain couples TRBV5-5 to TRBJ1-6; 7 bases match TRBD1. The junction had 11 bases not matched to a gene; V was cut back by 4 bases and J by 7 bases. This CDR3 is 16 amino acids long. The germline V gene encodes CDR1 SGHKS and CDR2 YYEKEE (reference sequence). The CDR3 loop reads CASSPPRQGQNSPLHF. CDR3 nucleotides: TGTGCCAGCAGCCCACCCCGACAGGGTCAGAATTCACCCCTCCACTTT.

The V gene is TRBV5-1, the J gene TRBJ2-3; TRBD2 matches at 12 bases. Germline CDR1 is SGHRS and CDR2 is YFSETQ. V was clipped by 0 bases and J by 3 bases; unmatched bases: 11. CDR3 length: 19 residues. The chain's CDR3 is CASSLVRLAGEGGTDTQYF. The CDR3 DNA is TGCGCCAGCAGCTTGGTTAGACTAGCGGGAGAGGGGGGGACAGATACGCAGTATTTT.

The CDR3 loop reads CASSLFVQGQFGNTIYF. The CDR3 DNA is TGCGCCAGCAGCTTGTTCGTCCAGGGACAATTTGGAAACACCATATATTTT. This rearrangement joins TRBV5-1 to TRBJ1-3; a weak D match, TRBD1 (6 bases). CDR1 is SGHRS, CDR2 YFSETQ, per germline. Trimming took off 1 base at V and 3 bases at J, with 17 bases between the two ends. The CDR3 is made up of 17 amino acids.

A remark on this clone: Mismatch with germline at one junction end may stem from a read error. V and J are TRBV7-7 and TRBJ2-1; the D gene is possibly TRBD2 (6 bases). CDR1 and CDR2 (germline): SSHAT, FNYEAQ (reference sequence). The CDR3 consists of 13 residues. The CDR3 nucleotides are TGTGCTAGCAGCCCACTAGCAAACAATGAGCAGTTCTTC. This translates into CASSPLANNEQFF.

The chain joins TRBV20-1 to TRBJ2-5; D uncertain. Trimming pared 4 bases from V and 3 bases from J, leaving 6 bases between. The germline V gene encodes CDR1 DFQATT and CDR2 SNEGSKA (reference sequence). The CDR3 has 11 residues. The CDR3 region has the DNA TGCAGTGCTAACACCGAAGAGACCCAGTACTTC. It specifies CSANTEETQYF.

The chain links TRBV5-5 to TRBJ2-2; perhaps TRBD1 as D (6 bases). Trimming took 4 bases from V and 6 from J, leaving 16 bases between them. CDR1 SGHKS and CDR2 YYEKEE come from the germline V gene (reference sequence). The CDR3 has 15 amino acids. The CDR3 DNA follows: TGTGCCAGCAGCGAGCATTACAGGGATCCCGGGGAGCTGTTTTTT. Amino acid sequence: CASSEHYRDPGELFF.

The J gene is TRBJ2-3, the V gene TRBV2; TRBD2 matches 8 bases. The J segment lost 2 bases and the V segment lost 5 bases, leaving 12 bases of the junction unmatched. There are 17 residues in the CDR3. Per the germline V gene, CDR1 is SNHLY and CDR2 is FYNNEI. The CDR3 sequence: CASSPSRARGDTDTQYF. The CDR3 DNA sequence: TGTGCCAGCAGTCCTTCTCGCGCGCGGGGGGACACAGATACGCAGTATTTT.

The chain has TRBV6-5 and TRBJ2-1, with D hard to call. The CDR3 length is 14 residues. V lost 5 bases and J 7 bases, leaving 15 bases between the germline ends. From germline, CDR1 is MNHEY and CDR2 SVGAGI. The CDR3 loop reads CASSRPTRNNEQFF. DNA of the CDR3: TGTGCCAGCAGTCGACCCACGAGGAATAATGAGCAGTTCTTC.

The chain recombines TRBV9 with TRBJ2-7; 10 bases map to TRBD1. The germline CDR1 and CDR2 sequences are SGDLS and YYNGEE. Trimming removed 3 bases from V and 6 bases from J; junction bases left unmatched: 6. The CDR3 length is 14 residues. CDR3: CASSGQGAHGEQYF. In DNA, the CDR3 is TGTGCCAGCAGCGGACAGGGGGCGCATGGCGAGCAGTACTTC.

The rearrangement links TRBV4-3 to TRBJ1-1; D is perhaps TRBD1 (5 bases). CDR3 size: 17 residues. V lost 1 base, J lost 4 bases, and 19 bases lay in between. Germline values: CDR1 LGHNA, CDR2 YSLEER. CDR3 sequence (DNA): TGCGCCAGCAGCCAAGGGGGCTGGGAGGGGCAAGGCACTGAAGCTTTCTTT. It yields the protein CASSQGGWEGQGTEAFF.